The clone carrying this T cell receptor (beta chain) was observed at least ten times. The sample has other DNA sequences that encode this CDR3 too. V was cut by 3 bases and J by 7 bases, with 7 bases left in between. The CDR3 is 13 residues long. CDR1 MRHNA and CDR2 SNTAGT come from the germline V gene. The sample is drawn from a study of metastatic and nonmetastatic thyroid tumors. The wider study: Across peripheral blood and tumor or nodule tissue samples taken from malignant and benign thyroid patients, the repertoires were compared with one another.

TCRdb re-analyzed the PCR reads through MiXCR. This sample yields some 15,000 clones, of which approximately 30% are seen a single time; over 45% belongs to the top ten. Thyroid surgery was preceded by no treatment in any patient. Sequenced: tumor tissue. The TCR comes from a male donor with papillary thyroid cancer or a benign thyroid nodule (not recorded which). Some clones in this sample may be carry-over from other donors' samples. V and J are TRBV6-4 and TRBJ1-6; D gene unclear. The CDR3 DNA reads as TGTGCCAGCAGTGATAGCGAAAATTCACCCCTCCACTTT. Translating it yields CASSDSENSPLHF.